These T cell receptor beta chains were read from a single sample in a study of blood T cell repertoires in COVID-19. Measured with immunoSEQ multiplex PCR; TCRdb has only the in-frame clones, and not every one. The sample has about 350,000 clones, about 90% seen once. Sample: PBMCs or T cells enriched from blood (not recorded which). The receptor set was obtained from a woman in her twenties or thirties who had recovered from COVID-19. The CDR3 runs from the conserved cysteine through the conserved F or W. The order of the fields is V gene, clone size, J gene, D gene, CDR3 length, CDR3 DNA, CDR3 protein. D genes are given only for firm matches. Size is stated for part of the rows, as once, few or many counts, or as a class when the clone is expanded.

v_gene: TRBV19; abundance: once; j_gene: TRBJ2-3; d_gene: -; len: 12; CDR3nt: TGTGCCAGTAGTACCAGGGGTAGTACGCAGTATTTT; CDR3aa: CASSTRGSTQYF
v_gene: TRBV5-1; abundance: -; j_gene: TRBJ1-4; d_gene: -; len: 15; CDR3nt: TGCGCCAGCAGCCCCGAGGGGGCAACTAATGAAAAACTGTTTTTT; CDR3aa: CASSPEGATNEKLFF
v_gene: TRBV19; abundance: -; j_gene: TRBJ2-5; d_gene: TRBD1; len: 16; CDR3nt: TGTGCCAGTAGTAACCGGGACAGGGGATACCAAGAGACCCAGTACTTC; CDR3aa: CASSNRDRGYQETQYF
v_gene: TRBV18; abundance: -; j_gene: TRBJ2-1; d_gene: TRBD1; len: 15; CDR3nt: TGTGCCAGCTCACCGGGGACAGGGGGTTACAATGAGCAGTTCTTC; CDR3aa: CASSPGTGGYNEQFF
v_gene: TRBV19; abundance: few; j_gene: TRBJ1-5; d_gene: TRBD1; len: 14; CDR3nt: TGTGCCAGTATGGACAGGGTGACCAATCAGCCCCAGCATTTT; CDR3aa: CASMDRVTNQPQHF
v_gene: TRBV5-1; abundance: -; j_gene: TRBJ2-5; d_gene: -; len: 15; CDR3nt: TGCGCCAGCAGCTTGGTATCGCTAGGAGAAGAGACCCAGTACTTC; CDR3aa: CASSLVSLGEETQYF
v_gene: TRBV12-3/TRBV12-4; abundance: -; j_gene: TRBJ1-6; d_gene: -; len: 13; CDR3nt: TGTGCCAGCGGTTGGGAGGGAGGATCACCCCTCCACTTT; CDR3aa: CASGWEGGSPLHF
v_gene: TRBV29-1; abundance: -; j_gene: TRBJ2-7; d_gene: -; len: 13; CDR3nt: TGCAGCGTTGTCGGGAGCGGCTCCTACGAGCAGTACTTC; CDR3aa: CSVVGSGSYEQYF
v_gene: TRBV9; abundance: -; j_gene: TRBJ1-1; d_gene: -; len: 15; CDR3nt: TGTGCCAGCAGCGGAGGGGGTGTTCTGGGCACTGAAGCTTTCTTT; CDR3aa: CASSGGGVLGTEAFF
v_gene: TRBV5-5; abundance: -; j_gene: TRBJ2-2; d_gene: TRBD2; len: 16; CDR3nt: TGTGCCAGCAGCGGGTACGGGGGGGCGAACACCGGGGAGCTGTTTTTT; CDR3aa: CASSGYGGANTGELFF
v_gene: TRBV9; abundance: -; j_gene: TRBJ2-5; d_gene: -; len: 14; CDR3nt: TGTGCCAGCAGCCCGAGACAGATTCAAGAGACCCAGTACTTC; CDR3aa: CASSPRQIQETQYF
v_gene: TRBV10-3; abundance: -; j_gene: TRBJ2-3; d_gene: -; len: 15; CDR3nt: TGTGCCATCAGTGAAGGGGAGCGGGGCACAGATACGCAGTATTTT; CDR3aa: CAISEGERGTDTQYF
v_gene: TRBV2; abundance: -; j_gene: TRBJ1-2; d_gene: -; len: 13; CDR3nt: TGTGCCACCGAGGTAAACAGGGACTATGGCTACACCTTC; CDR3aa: CATEVNRDYGYTF
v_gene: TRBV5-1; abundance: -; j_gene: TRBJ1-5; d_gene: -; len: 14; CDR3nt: TGCGCCAGCAGCTTGGGCGACTCCGGGCAGCCCCAGCATTTT; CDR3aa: CASSLGDSGQPQHF
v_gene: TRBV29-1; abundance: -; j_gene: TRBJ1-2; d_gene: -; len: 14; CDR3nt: TGCAGCGTGAACCCGGCCAGGGCCGTCGATGGCTACACCTTC; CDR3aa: CSVNPARAVDGYTF
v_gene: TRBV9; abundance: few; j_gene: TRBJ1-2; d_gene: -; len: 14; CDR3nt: TGTGCCAGCAGCGTAGGTGGGGGGAACTATGGCTACACCTTC; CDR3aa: CASSVGGGNYGYTF
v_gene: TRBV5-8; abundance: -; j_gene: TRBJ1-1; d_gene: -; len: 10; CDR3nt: TGTGCCAGCAGCTTGCTCCTGGCTTTCTTT; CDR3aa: CASSLLLAFF
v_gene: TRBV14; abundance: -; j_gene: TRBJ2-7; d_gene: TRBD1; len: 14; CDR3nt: TGTGCCAGCAGCCTCGGACAGGGGTTTAGGGAGCAGTACTTC; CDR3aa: CASSLGQGFREQYF
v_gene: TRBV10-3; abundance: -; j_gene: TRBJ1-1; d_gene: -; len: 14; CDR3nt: TGTGCCACCGCCAAGGGGTTGGGCAGCACTGAAGCTTTCTTT; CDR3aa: CATAKGLGSTEAFF
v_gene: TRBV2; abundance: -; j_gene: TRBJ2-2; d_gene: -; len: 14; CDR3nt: TGTGCCAGCAGGGGAGAAGGGAACACCGGGGAGCTGTTTTTT; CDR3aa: CASRGEGNTGELFF
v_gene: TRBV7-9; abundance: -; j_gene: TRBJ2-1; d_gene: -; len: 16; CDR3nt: TGTGCCAGCAGCTTAGGTGGGGCCGGAGCTTACAATGAGCAGTTCTTC; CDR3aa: CASSLGGAGAYNEQFF
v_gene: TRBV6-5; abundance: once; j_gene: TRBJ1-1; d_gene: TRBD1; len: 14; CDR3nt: TGTGCCAGCAGAGAGACAGGGGGGAACACTGAAGCTTTCTTT; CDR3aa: CASRETGGNTEAFF
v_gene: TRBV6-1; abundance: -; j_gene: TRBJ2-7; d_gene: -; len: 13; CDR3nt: TGTGCCAGCAGTGAGAGACACGTCTACGAGCAGTACTTC; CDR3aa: CASSERHVYEQYF
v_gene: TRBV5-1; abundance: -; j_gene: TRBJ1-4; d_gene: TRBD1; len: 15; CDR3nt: TGCGCCAGCAGTCTGGACAGGGGGTTCGGCGAAAAACTGTTTTTT; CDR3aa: CASSLDRGFGEKLFF
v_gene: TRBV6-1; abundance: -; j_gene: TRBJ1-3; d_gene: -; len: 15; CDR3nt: TGTGCCAGCAGTGAAGCAGGTGGACAGGGAAACACCATATATTTT; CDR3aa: CASSEAGGQGNTIYF
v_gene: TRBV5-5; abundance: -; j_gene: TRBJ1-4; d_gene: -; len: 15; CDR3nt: TGTGCCAGCAGCTTGGCCCCAGGTACCAATGAAAAACTGTTTTTT; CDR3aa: CASSLAPGTNEKLFF
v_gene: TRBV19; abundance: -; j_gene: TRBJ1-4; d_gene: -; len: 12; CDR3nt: TGTGCCAGCCGGGAGCCTGGTGAAAAACTGTTTTTT; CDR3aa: CASREPGEKLFF
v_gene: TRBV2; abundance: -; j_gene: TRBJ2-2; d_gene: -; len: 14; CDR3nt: TGTGCCAGCAGTACGAGCGGTTCCACCGGGGAGCTGTTTTTT; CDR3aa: CASSTSGSTGELFF
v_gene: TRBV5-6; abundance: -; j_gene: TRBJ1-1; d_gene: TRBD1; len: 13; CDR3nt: TGTGCCAGCAGCTTTGGGGTGACAGGGGAAGCTTTCTTT; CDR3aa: CASSFGVTGEAFF
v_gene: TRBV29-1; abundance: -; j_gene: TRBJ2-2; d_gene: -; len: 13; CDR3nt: TGCAGCGTTGTCGGAGGGAACACCGGGGAGCTGTTTTTT; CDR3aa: CSVVGGNTGELFF
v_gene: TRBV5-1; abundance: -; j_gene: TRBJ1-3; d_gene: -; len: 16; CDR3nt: TGCGCCAGCAGCAGAGCGATGGTTGGCTCTGGAAACACCATATATTTT; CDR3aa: CASSRAMVGSGNTIYF
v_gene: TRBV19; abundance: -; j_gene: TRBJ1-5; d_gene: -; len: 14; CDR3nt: TGTGCCAGTAGTGCACAGGGTCGGAGTCAGCCCCAGCATTTT; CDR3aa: CASSAQGRSQPQHF
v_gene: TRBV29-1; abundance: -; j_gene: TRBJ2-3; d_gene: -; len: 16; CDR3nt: TGCAGCGTTGAGGTCTGGCTTGGGAGTAGCACAGATACGCAGTATTTT; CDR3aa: CSVEVWLGSSTDTQYF
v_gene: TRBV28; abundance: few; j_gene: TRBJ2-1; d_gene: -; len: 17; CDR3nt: TGTGCCAGCAGTGGGGTAAGGGTGGACACGCCCTACAATGAGCAGTTCTTC; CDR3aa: CASSGVRVDTPYNEQFF
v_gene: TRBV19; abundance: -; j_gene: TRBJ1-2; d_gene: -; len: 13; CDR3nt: TGTGCCAGTAGTATAAATATTCGAGATGGCTACACCTTC; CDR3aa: CASSINIRDGYTF
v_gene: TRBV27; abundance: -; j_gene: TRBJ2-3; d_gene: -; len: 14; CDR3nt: TGTGCCAGCAGTTTAGGACTAAACTCAGATACGCAGTATTTT; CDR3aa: CASSLGLNSDTQYF
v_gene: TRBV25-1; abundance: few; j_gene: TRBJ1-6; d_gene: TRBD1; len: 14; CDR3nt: TGTGCCAGCAGGACAGGGGACGGAAATTCACCCCTCCACTTT; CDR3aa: CASRTGDGNSPLHF
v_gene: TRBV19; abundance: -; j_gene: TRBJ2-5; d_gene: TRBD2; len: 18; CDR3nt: TGTGCCAGTAGTCTCCACGGACTAGCGGGGGGACCCCAAGAGACCCAGTACTTC; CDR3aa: CASSLHGLAGGPQETQYF
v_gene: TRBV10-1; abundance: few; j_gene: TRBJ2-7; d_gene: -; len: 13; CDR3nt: TGCGCCAGCATGGAGACAGACCCTGGCGAGCAGTACTTC; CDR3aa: CASMETDPGEQYF
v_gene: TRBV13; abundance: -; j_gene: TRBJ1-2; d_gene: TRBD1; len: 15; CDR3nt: TGTGCCAGCAGCATTGAAGGGACAGCTAACTATGGCTACACCTTC; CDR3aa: CASSIEGTANYGYTF
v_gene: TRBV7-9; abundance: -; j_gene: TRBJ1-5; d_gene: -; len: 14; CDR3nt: TGTGCCAGCAGCTTATCGGGTTTCAATCAGCCCCAGCATTTT; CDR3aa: CASSLSGFNQPQHF
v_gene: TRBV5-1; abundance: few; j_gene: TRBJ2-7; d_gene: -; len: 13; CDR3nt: TGCGCCAGCAGCCCCACCACCAGCTACGAGCAGTACTTC; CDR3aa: CASSPTTSYEQYF
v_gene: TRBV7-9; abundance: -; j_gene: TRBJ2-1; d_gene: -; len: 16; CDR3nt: TGTGCCAGCAGGCCGGTGGAGCGGCCCTCCTACAATGAGCAGTTCTTC; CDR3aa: CASRPVERPSYNEQFF
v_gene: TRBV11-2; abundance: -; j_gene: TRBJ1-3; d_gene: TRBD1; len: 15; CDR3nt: TGTGCCAGCAGCTCCCCATGGGACAGGGTAGACACCATATATTTT; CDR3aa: CASSSPWDRVDTIYF
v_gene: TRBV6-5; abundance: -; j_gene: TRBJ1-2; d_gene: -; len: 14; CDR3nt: TGTGCCAGCAGTTGCGTTAGGGCAGGGCATGGCTACACCTTC; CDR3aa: CASSCVRAGHGYTF
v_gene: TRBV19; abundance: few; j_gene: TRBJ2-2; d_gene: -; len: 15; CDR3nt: TGTGCCAGTAGTGTTCGGGGGGCCTACACCGGGGAGCTGTTTTTT; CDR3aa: CASSVRGAYTGELFF
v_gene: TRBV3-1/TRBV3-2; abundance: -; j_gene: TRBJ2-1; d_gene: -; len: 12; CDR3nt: TGTGCCAGCAGCCAACCCGACAGGTTGAAGTTCTTC; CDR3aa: CASSQPDRLKFF
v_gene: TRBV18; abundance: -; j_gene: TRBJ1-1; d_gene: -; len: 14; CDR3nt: TGTGCCAGCTCACCACTGCGGCTGAACACTGAAGCTTTCTTT; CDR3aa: CASSPLRLNTEAFF
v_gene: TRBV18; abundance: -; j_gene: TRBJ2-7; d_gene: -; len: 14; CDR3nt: TGTGCCAGCTCACCAGAACAGGTCTCGCACGAGCAGTACTTC; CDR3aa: CASSPEQVSHEQYF
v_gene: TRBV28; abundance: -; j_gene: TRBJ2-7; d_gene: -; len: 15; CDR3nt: TGTGCCAGCAGTCCACCGACAGCGAGCTCCTACGAGCAGTACTTC; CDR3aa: CASSPPTASSYEQYF
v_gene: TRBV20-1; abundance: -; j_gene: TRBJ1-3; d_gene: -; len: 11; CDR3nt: TGCAGTGCACCCCAGGGAAACACCATATATTTT; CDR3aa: CSAPQGNTIYF
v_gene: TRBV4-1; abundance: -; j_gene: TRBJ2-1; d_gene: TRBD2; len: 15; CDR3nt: TGCGCCAGCAGCCAAGATTTGCGGGGGGGCAAATGGCAGTTCTTC; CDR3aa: CASSQDLRGGKWQFF
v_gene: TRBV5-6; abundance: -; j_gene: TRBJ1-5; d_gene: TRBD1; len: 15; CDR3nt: TGTGCCAGCAGCGCCGGGACAGGGGACAATCAGCCCCAGCATTTT; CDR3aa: CASSAGTGDNQPQHF
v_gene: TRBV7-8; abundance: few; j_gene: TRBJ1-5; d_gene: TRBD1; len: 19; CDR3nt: TGTGCCAGCAGCTTAGGGGGACAGGGTCTATTCGGGAGCAATCAGCCCCAGCATTTT; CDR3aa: CASSLGGQGLFGSNQPQHF
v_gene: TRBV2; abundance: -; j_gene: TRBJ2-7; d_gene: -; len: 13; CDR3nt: TGTGCCAGCAGTGGGGTCGGGGCCTACGAGCAGTACTTC; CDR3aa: CASSGVGAYEQYF
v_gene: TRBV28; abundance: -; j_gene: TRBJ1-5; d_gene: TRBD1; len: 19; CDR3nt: TGTGCCAGCAGTTCAGGGACAGGGGGCCTTTGGGGATTTAATCAGCCCCAGCATTTT; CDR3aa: CASSSGTGGLWGFNQPQHF
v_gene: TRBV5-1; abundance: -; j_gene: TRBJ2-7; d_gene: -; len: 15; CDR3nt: TGCGCCAGCAGCTCCGACACGAGTCGGACCTACGAGCAGTACTTC; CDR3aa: CASSSDTSRTYEQYF
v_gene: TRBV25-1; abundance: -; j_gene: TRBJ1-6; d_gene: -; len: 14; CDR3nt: TGTGCCAGCAGTGATGAACTCATTAATTCACCCCTCCACTTT; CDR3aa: CASSDELINSPLHF
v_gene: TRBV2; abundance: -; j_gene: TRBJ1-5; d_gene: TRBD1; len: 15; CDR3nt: TGTGCCAGCAGGGGGACAGGGGGCGGCAATCAGCCCCAGCATTTT; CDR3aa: CASRGTGGGNQPQHF
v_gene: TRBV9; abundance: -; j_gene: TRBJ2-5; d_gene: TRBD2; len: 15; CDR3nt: TGTGCCAGCAGCCCCCGGGGGGGGGACCAAGAGACCCAGTACTTC; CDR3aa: CASSPRGGDQETQYF